This T cell receptor (beta chain) derives from a study of blood T cell repertoires in COVID-19. Across the study: There were acute and convalescent COVID-19 samples, and they came from the United States, Italy and Spain. Sample material is recorded as cDNA or gDNA derived from T cells, B-cell-depleted T cells, or PBMCs.

CDR1 is GTSNPN and CDR2 is SVGIG in the germline V gene (reference sequence). Losses at the gene ends were 6 bases for V and 1 base for J; bases not matched to a gene: 15. This CDR3 has 17 residues. Per the authors' pipeline: Amplified reference gene primers provided the basis for estimating nucleated cell counts. Libraries were prepared by immunoSEQ multiplex PCR; TCRdb keeps only in-frame clonotypes and omits some of them. V and J calls and clone size are those listed in that table; D and trimming were worked out from the DNA. Of about 45,000 clones listed, about 86% are singletons. The rearrangement joins TRBV30 to TRBJ1-5; 7 nucleotides agree with TRBD1. This clonotype originated in a human donor in a cohort sampled during active COVID-19. Sequenced sample: peripheral blood. The CDR3: CACSTGSNSRSNQPQHF. As DNA, the CDR3 is TGTGCCTGCTCGACAGGGAGCAATAGTAGGAGCAATCAGCCCCAGCATTTT.